This T cell receptor (beta chain) was obtained from a study of blood T cell repertoires in COVID-19 (TCRdb year 2020). Study-level background: The collaborator samples originated in the United States, Italy and Spain and spanned the acute and convalescent phases of COVID-19. Where HLA class I and class II types were available, the types were taken from metadata supplied by the sample provider, not from assay-based typing. Samples were obtained from the ongoing ImmuneRACE study (first 160 participants) and from over 1,000 subjects provided by 6 global collaborators. A de-identified subject ID, COVID-19 status, age in years and sex were almost always included in the sample metadata. The material from the prospective study consisted of cDNA or gDNA derived from T cells, B-cell-depleted T cells, or PBMCs. A freely available public database, intended as a resource for researchers studying the immune response to SARS-CoV-2, is where the repertoires were released. Subjects who had been exposed to COVID-19, were actively infected with it, or had recovered from it provided the deeply sampled blood TCRbeta repertoires that made up the dataset.

Study-wide findings and limitations: Clinical and demographic metadata were provided uncurated, with the amount varying by source and participant.

The CDR3 measures 12 amino acids from cysteine to phenylalanine. The only DNA kept is the CDR3, 36 bases in frame from the first base. From the germline V gene, CDR1 is MDHEN and CDR2 is SYDVKM. The V and J ends are trimmed by 5 bases and 2 bases, leaving 6 bases between them. Each collaborating institution followed its own protocols to collect whole blood in K2EDTA tubes. For TCRbeta analysis, collaborators shipped samples in one of three forms: frozen whole blood, isolated PBMCs, or DNA extracted from either of those sample types. The immunoSEQ Assay, a bias-controlled multiplex PCR, was used to amplify TCRbeta CDR3 regions from genomic DNA. Per the original workflow: The number of nucleated cells in each sample was estimated by amplification of reference gene primers within the assay. To quantify the absolute abundance of each unique TCRbeta CDR3 rearrangement, sequence reads were collapsed and filtered. For each sample, productive Simpson clonality was calculated as the square root of Simpson's diversity index across productive rearrangements. Entries here come from immuneACCESS through TCRdb and include only in-frame sequences with V and J called. Some clones fail to appear in such tables; in the studies checked, an unresolved V gene covers under half of the shortfall, and the cause of the remainder is unknown. That table supplies the V and J calls and clone size; D and trimming were determined from the DNA. The sample table lists 150,000 to 200,000 clones, 80% to 85% of them with a count of one. 4.5% to 6.5% of the sample is in the top ten clones.

With respect to this clone: Its antigen is currently not known. The sample holds no much larger clone one base away, and base qualities are not on file.

In this chain, TRBV28 is recombined with TRBJ1-2; a tentative D call is TRBD1 (5 bases match). This clonotype was sampled from a woman aged 25 to 39 with acute or convalescent COVID-19. Sequencing used peripheral blood. The nucleotide sequence is TGTGCCAGCAGTCGACAGAACTATGGCTACACCTTC. Translated, it gives CASSRQNYGYTF.